Listed here are 8 T cell receptor beta chains from one sample, sequenced in a study of T cell repertoires in cytomegalovirus infection. Their target antigens are unknown. One entry per CDR3 protein, called by TCRdb with MiXCR from the reads. In the table there are a few hundred thousand distinct CDR3 sequences, 25% to 30% of which are singletons. The sample in question was cultured PBMCs, obtained from culture after CMV antigen stimulation. The receptors shown here come from a human donor in good health (CMV status not recorded). Some clones in this sample may be carry-over from other donors' samples.

The J gene is TRBJ2-7, the V gene TRBV10-3; D is perhaps TRBD1 (5 bases). The length of the CDR3 is 15 residues. V lost 0 bases and J 6 bases, leaving 15 bases between the germline ends. Germline CDR1 reads ENHRY; CDR2 reads SYGVKD. The CDR3 nucleotides read TGTGCCATCAGTGAGTCGGGCACCAGGACATCCGAGCAGTACTTC. Translating gives CAISESGTRTSEQYF.

The genes are TRBV19 and TRBJ2-7; D not certain. The CDR3 spans 14 residues. Per the germline V gene, CDR1 is LNHDA and CDR2 is SQIVND (reference sequence). The V gene lost 1 base and the J gene lost 2 bases, with 9 bases spanning the gap. CDR3: CASSIGLGPYEQYF. The DNA for the CDR3 is TGTGCCAGTAGTATAGGACTCGGACCCTACGAGCAGTACTTC.

This clonotype was seen a few times. The rearrangement joins TRBV7-8 to TRBJ1-1; a weak D match, TRBD1 (6 bases). V was trimmed by 5 bases and J by 4 bases, leaving 14 bases between them. Looked up from germline, CDR1 is SGHVS and CDR2 is FQNEAQ. The CDR3 runs 14 residues. The CDR3 DNA follows: TGTGCCAGCAGCGTACAGGGACTCGGCACTGAAGCTTTCTTT. Encoded protein: CASSVQGLGTEAFF.

The rearrangement uses TRBV6-5 and TRBJ1-6; the match to TRBD1 covers 7 bases. J was trimmed by 13 bases and V by 2 bases; bases with no gene match: 5. The CDR3 has 13 amino acids. CDR1 and CDR2 from the germline V gene are MNHEY and SVGAGI. The CDR3: CASSYGRGRPLHF. Written as DNA, the CDR3 is TGTGCCAGCAGTTACGGAAGGGGGCGGCCCCTCCACTTT.

The chain employs TRBV5-5 and TRBJ1-2; TRBD1 agrees at 8 bases. The CDR3 loop spans 14 amino acids. With V trimmed by 4 bases and J by 10 bases, 12 bases remained unmatched. Germline assignment: CDR1 SGHKS and CDR2 YYEKEE (reference sequence). The CDR3 nucleotides are TGTGCCAGCAGCGGGACAGGAGGAGCCCTATACTACACCTTC. It is translated as CASSGTGGALYYTF.

This clonotype appeared a few times. The V and J genes are TRBV2 and TRBJ2-7; possibly TRBD1 or TRBD2 for D (5 bases each). CDR1 is SNHLY and CDR2 is FYNNEI in the germline V gene. This CDR3 spans 16 amino acids. Trimming left V 5 bases short and J 2 bases short, with 19 bases between. CDR3 sequence (DNA): TGTGCCAGCAGTCCAACGCTCGGGACGGTTGCCTACGAGCAGTACTTC. Translated: CASSPTLGTVAYEQYF. Full variable domain (outside the CDR3, taken from reference TRBV2 and TRBJ2-7): EPEVTQTPSHQVTQMGQEVILRCVPISNHLYFYWYRQILGQKVEFLVSFYNNEISEKSEIFDDQFSVERPDGSNFTLKIRSTKLEDSAMYFCASSPTLGTVAYEQYFGPGTRLTVT.

The CDR3 protein is CASSSRGATPNTEAFF. The CDR3 region has the DNA TGTGCCAGCAGCTCACGAGGAGCGACACCGAACACTGAAGCTTTCTTT. The rearrangement joins TRBV7-8 to TRBJ1-1; unclear D gene. V gave up 4 bases and J gave up 1 base, with 16 bases separating them. Germline loops: CDR1 SGHVS, CDR2 FQNEAQ. The CDR3 is 16 residues long.

This clonotype was found many times. Here the CDR3 reads CASSSPWGRGTGELFF. Here the CDR3 DNA reads TGTGCCAGCAGCTCCCCGTGGGGTCGGGGCACCGGGGAGCTGTTTTTT. The rearrangement uses TRBV7-6 and TRBJ2-2, with D perhaps matching TRBD2 (5 bases). The CDR3 length is 16 residues. The germline V gene has CDR1 SGHVS and CDR2 FNYEAQ. V was trimmed by 4 bases and J by 4 bases, leaving 16 bases between them.